Below, one T cell receptor (beta chain) is given with its context. The sample is drawn from a study of T cells in Graves' hyperthyroidism and ophthalmopathy. Trimming removed 10 bases from V and 1 base from J, with 10 bases in between. The germline V gene encodes CDR1 MNHNS and CDR2 SASEGT. The CDR3 runs 13 residues. Amplified regions were TCR beta CDR3 sequences from RNA transcripts. During a first-round RT-PCR of the TCR CDR3, the HTBI primer set was used. TCRdb used MiXCR to reprocess the multiplex PCR reads, holding one entry per CDR3 protein. The profile shows about 400,000 distinct CDR3 sequences, under 15% of them singletons.

The gene calls are TRBV6-1 and TRBJ2-2; no clear D. The sequenced sample was blood. This TCR was recovered from a man in his late teens or twenties with Graves' ophthalmopathy. The DNA of the CDR3 is TGTGCCACCAGACGACAGAACACCGGGGAGCTGTTTTTT. Protein: CATRRQNTGELFF.